This TCR beta chain is drawn from a study of regulatory T cells in long-lasting Graves disease. This clonotype was found many times. To make TCR beta libraries, researchers used iRepertoire HTBI primers and Arm-PCR of CDR3 regions. TCRdb passed the multiplex PCR reads through MiXCR, listing each CDR3 protein once. The data show 680,000 or so distinct CDR3 sequences, roughly 15% seen once. Time point specified: newly diagnosed GD, antithyroid drugs for less than 3 months. RNA isolated from PBMCs was used to make the TCR library. The sample also formed part of further work on T cells in Graves' hyperthyroidism and ophthalmopathy.

The sample was peripheral blood mononuclear cells (PBMCs), taken at new diagnosis, from a patient treated with antithyroid drugs. The TCR comes from a woman aged 25 to 45 with Graves disease.

The CDR3 bases are TGTGCCAGCAGCTTATTAGGGCCGAACACTGAAGCTTTCTTT. Translation: CASSLLGPNTEAFF. The chain recombines TRBV7-9 with TRBJ1-1, with D unclear. V was pared by 2 bases and J by 1 base, with 8 bases between. The CDR3 totals 14 residues. Germline V gene data show CDR1 as SEHNR and CDR2 as FQNEAQ (reference sequence). The variable domain in full, completed from reference TRBV7-9 and TRBJ1-1, reads DTGVSQNPRHKITKRGQNVTFRCDPISEHNRLYWYRQTLGQGPEFLTYFQNEAQLEKSRLLSDRFSAERPKGSFSTLEIQRTEQGDSAMYLCASSLLGPNTEAFFGQGTRLTVV.